This T cell receptor (beta chain) was captured in a study of metastatic and nonmetastatic thyroid tumors. On the study more broadly: Malignant thyroid and benign thyroid patients provided blood and tumor or nodule tissue whose repertoires were compared.

With 1 base clipped from V and 4 bases from J, the junction kept 5 bases outside the gene matches. The germline gives CDR1 SGHRS, CDR2 YFSETQ. The CDR3 loop spans 15 amino acids. A note on this clone: Its specificity is unknown.

The entire patient cohort was treatment-naive prior to thyroid surgery. Study-wide points: TCR beta diversity was reportedly significantly higher in malignant thyroid tumors than benign nodules, in blood and tumor.

In the original processing: The authors used CDR3 differences across clinicopathological groups to build a distant-metastasis classifier for papillary thyroid cancer. MiXCR reprocessed the PCR reads for TCRdb. TCRdb, not the original authors, processed these V and J calls. The table records around 3,000 clones, roughly 35% of them present only once. This receptor was taken from a female donor with papillary thyroid cancer or a benign thyroid nodule (not recorded which). Some clones in this sample may be carry-over from other donors' samples. The sequenced material came from tumor tissue. The chain joins TRBV5-1 to TRBJ2-3; 8 nucleotides line up with TRBD1. CDR3 coding DNA: TGCGCCAGCAGCTTGCTGACAGGGGCAGCAGATACGCAGTATTTT. It encodes CASSLLTGAADTQYF.